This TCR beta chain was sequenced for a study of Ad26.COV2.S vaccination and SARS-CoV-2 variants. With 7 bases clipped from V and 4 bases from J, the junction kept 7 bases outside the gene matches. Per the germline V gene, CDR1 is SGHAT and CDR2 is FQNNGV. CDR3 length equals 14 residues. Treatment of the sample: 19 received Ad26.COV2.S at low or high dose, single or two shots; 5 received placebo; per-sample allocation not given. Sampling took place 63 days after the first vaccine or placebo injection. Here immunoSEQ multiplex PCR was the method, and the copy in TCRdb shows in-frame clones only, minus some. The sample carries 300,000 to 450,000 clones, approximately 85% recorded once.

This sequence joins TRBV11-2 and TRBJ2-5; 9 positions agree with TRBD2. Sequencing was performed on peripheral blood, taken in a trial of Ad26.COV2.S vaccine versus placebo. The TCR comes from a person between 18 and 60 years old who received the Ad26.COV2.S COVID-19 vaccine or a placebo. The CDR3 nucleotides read TGTGCCAGCACCATAGCGGGAGTTTCAGAGACCCAGTACTTC. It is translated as CASTIAGVSETQYF.